The 22 T cell receptor beta chains below were found in one sample sequenced in a study of blood T cells in healthy people across ages. The authors ran a second PCR of about 6 to 11 cycles using a sample-barcoded 5' primer and a J-beta primer mix. Each CDR3 protein is one row after TCRdb ran MiXCR on the 5' RACE reads. The repertoire holds about 1.6 million distinct CDR3 sequences, with around 36% as singletons. What was sequenced was blood. Receptors were obtained from a woman in her 30s in good health.

This clonotype was observed a handful of times. The chain joins TRBV29-1 to TRBJ2-6, with TRBD2 as a possible D gene (5 bases). V was cut by 7 bases and J by 3 bases, with 10 bases left in between. CDR1 and CDR2 (germline): SQVTM, ANQGSEA. This CDR3 contains 13 residues. The chain's CDR3 is CSATRGGANVLTF. The CDR3 nucleotides read TGCAGCGCAACCCGGGGTGGGGCCAACGTCCTGACTTTC.

Details on this clonotype: This may be a read error: a much more frequent sequence differs by one nucleotide. The chain combines TRBV6-6 with TRBJ2-1, with a possible D match to TRBD2 (6 bases). Germline lookup yields CDR1 MNHNY and CDR2 SVGAGI (reference sequence). Trimming cost V 8 bases and J 1 base, with 18 bases left between them. The CDR3 spans 16 residues. In DNA form, the CDR3 reads TGTGCCAGCGTTCGGTGCGGGACCCGTTCCTACAATGAGCAGTTCTTC. It codes for CASVRCGTRSYNEQFF.

In this sample, this clonotype turned up many times. V gene TRBV29-1 combines with J gene TRBJ1-2; 9 positions match TRBD1. Germline CDR1 reads SQVTM; CDR2 reads ANQGSEA. V was pared by 4 bases and J by 4 bases, with 1 base of the junction left unmatched. The CDR3 loop spans 12 amino acids. CDR3 sequence reads: CSVATGGYGYTF. CDR3 DNA: TGCAGCGTTGCGACAGGGGGCTATGGCTACACCTTC.

The V call is TRBV27, the J call TRBJ2-1; D not certain. Germline V gene sequence: CDR1 MNHEY, CDR2 SMNVEV (reference sequence). This CDR3 comprises 15 residues. Trimming took 7 bases from V and 2 from J, leaving 15 bases between them. For the CDR3, the DNA is TGTGCCAGCACCCTGGGGATCGGCCCCTACAATGAGCAGTTCTTC. It is translated as CASTLGIGPYNEQFF.

This clonotype was counted between two and nine times. This chain joins TRBV20-1 and TRBJ1-5; possible D gene TRBD1, 5 bases. Trimming cost V 5 bases and J 7 bases, with 15 bases left between them. The CDR3 sequence is 13 residues long. Per germline, CDR1 DFQATT and CDR2 SNEGSKA (reference sequence). CDR3 amino acids: CSALQGQGQPQHF. The CDR3 nucleotides read TGCAGTGCTCTTCAGGGCCAGGGACAGCCCCAGCATTTT.

The chain has TRBV7-9 and TRBJ1-1; D is ambiguous. The CDR3 is made up of 12 amino acids. V lost 5 bases to trimming and J lost 0 bases, with 4 bases between them. CDR1 is SEHNR, CDR2 FQNEAQ, per germline (reference sequence). CDR3 coding DNA: TGTGCCAGCAGCCATTTGAACACTGAAGCTTTCTTT. This encodes CASSHLNTEAFF.

The chain employs TRBV20-1 and TRBJ2-1, with 9 nucleotides matching TRBD2. Germline V gene data show CDR1 as DFQATT and CDR2 as SNEGSKA (reference sequence). The CDR3 length is 14 residues. V lost 3 bases and J lost 6; bases outside the gene matches: 6. The CDR3 bases are TGCAGTGCTAGGGCGGGAGGGCCGGGCAATGAGCAGTTCTTC. It yields the protein CSARAGGPGNEQFF.

The V gene is TRBV11-2, the J gene TRBJ2-7, with 7 bases matching TRBD2. The CDR3 is made up of 17 amino acids. With 1 base clipped from V and 5 bases from J, the junction kept 14 bases outside the gene matches. Germline CDR1 reads SGHAT; CDR2 reads FQNNGV. The CDR3 reads CASSLVFGGGLLDEQYF. CDR3 nucleotides: TGTGCCAGCAGCTTAGTCTTCGGGGGAGGGTTGTTAGACGAGCAGTACTTC.

This rearrangement joins TRBV20-1 to TRBJ1-5; no firm D call. The ends were cut back, 0 bases at V and 4 bases at J, with 10 bases in the middle. This CDR3 spans 14 amino acids. Germline CDR1 is DFQATT and CDR2 is SNEGSKA (reference sequence). This CDR3 reads CSARESAENQPQHF. Written as DNA, the CDR3 is TGCAGTGCTAGAGAGAGCGCAGAAAATCAGCCCCAGCATTTT.

This clonotype was found a few times. The rearrangement joins TRBV3-1 to TRBJ2-3; unclear D gene. The CDR3 contains 15 residues. V was clipped by 0 bases and J by 0 bases, with 7 bases between them. In germline, CDR1 is LGHDT, CDR2 YNNKEL (reference sequence). For the CDR3, the DNA is TGTGCCAGCAGCCAAGACCTCCCTAGCACAGATACGCAGTATTTT. Protein sequence: CASSQDLPSTDTQYF.

This sequence joins TRBV5-4 and TRBJ2-7; TRBD2 agrees at 11 bases. CDR1 and CDR2 from the germline V gene are SGHNT and YYREEE (reference sequence). V gave up 4 bases and J gave up 3 bases; unmatched junction bases: 9. The CDR3 consists of 16 residues. CDR3 in amino acids: CASSIETSGAGYEQYF. In DNA, the CDR3 is TGTGCCAGCAGCATCGAGACTAGCGGGGCAGGCTACGAGCAGTACTTC.

The rearrangement links TRBV18 to TRBJ2-7; D might be TRBD2 (5 bases). The CDR3 sequence is 13 residues long. CDR1 and CDR2 (germline): KGHSH, LQKENI. Trimming left V 2 bases short and J 6 bases short, with 11 bases between. CDR3 region: CASSPGEPSEQYF. DNA for the CDR3: TGTGCCAGCTCACCAGGGGAGCCGTCCGAGCAGTACTTC.

This clonotype was detected once. The gene calls are TRBV7-9 and TRBJ2-7; perhaps TRBD2 as D (6 bases). Germline V gives CDR1 SEHNR, CDR2 FQNEAQ (reference sequence). The V and J ends lost 1 base and 4 bases respectively, with 20 bases between them. This CDR3 spans 17 amino acids. CDR3 sequence (DNA): TGTGCCAGCAGCTTAGATTGGAGAGTGGAGGGGTTGTACGAGCAGTACTTC. Protein: CASSLDWRVEGLYEQYF.

The chain joins TRBV5-1 to TRBJ1-2, with D maybe TRBD1 (5 bases). Germline loops: CDR1 SGHRS, CDR2 YFSETQ. The CDR3 is 13 amino acids. V lost 4 bases and J lost 8, with 15 bases in between. The CDR3 here is CASSPGGVRGYTF. In DNA form, the CDR3 reads TGCGCCAGCAGCCCCGGGGGGGTGCGAGGCTACACCTTC.

This clonotype was seen ten or more times. The DNA for the CDR3 is TGCGCCAGCAGCCCTCGGCAGGGGGCGGTTTTAAACTCTGGGGCCAACGTCCTGACTTTC. As protein: CASSPRQGAVLNSGANVLTF. The chain employs TRBV4-1 and TRBJ2-6; 8 bases fit TRBD1. CDR3 length equals 20 residues. J lost 0 bases, V lost 4 bases, and 14 bases had no gene match. The germline V gene encodes CDR1 MGHRA and CDR2 YSYEKL.

This clonotype showed up just a few times. This chain joins TRBV5-1 and TRBJ1-1, with 7 positions matching TRBD1. The trim removed 4 bases at V and 2 bases at J, leaving 11 bases unmatched. The CDR3 is 16 amino acids. Germline V gene sequence: CDR1 SGHRS, CDR2 YFSETQ. The CDR3 nucleotides are TGCGCCAGCAGCCCTCACTCCGGGACAGTAAACACTGAAGCTTTCTTT. Translating it yields CASSPHSGTVNTEAFF.

The chain recombines TRBV2 with TRBJ2-3; D might be TRBD1 (5 bases). Trimming cost V 2 bases and J 1 base, with 13 bases left between them. CDR1 and CDR2 from the germline V gene are SNHLY and FYNNEI. The CDR3 is 16 amino acids. The CDR3 DNA reads TGTGCCAGCAGTGAATGGGTGGGGCCCGGCACAGATACGCAGTATTTT. It encodes CASSEWVGPGTDTQYF.

As to this clonotype: A much larger clone is a single base away; this may be a read error. The V gene is TRBV7-2, the J gene TRBJ2-1; D might be TRBD1 (5 bases). The CDR3 runs 14 residues. Germline CDR1 is SGHTA and CDR2 is FQGNSA. CDR3 residues: CASSPQGPYNAQFF. The CDR3 DNA follows: TGTGCCAGCAGCCCCCAGGGCCCCTACAATGCGCAGTTCTTC. Based on the CDR3 plus reference TRBV7-2 and TRBJ2-1, the full variable domain is GAGVSQSPSNKVTEKGKDVELRCDPISGHTALYWYRQSLGQGLEFLIYFQGNSAPDKSGLPSDRFSAERTGGSVSTLTIQRTQQEDSAVYLCASSPQGPYNAQFFGPGTRLTVL.

The chain employs TRBV29-1 and TRBJ1-1, with TRBD1 matching over 8 bases. Germline loops: CDR1 SQVTM, CDR2 ANQGSEA. The CDR3 spans 12 residues. The V gene end was trimmed by 7 bases and the J gene end by 1 base; junction bases not matched to a gene: 2. The DNA for the CDR3 is TGCAGCGGGCAGGGGGCGAACACTGAAGCTTTCTTT. It yields the protein CSGQGANTEAFF.

In this sample, this clonotype turned up a few times. J is TRBJ1-5 and V is TRBV3-1; D unresolved. The germline V gene has CDR1 LGHDT and CDR2 YNNKEL (reference sequence). This CDR3 comprises 13 residues. The ends were cut back, 1 base at V and 6 bases at J, with 7 bases in the middle. The CDR3: CASSQGFFQPQHF. In DNA, the CDR3 is TGTGCCAGCAGCCAAGGATTTTTTCAGCCCCAGCATTTT.

The J gene is TRBJ2-5, the V gene TRBV2; possible D gene TRBD2, 5 bases. This CDR3 contains 11 residues. Germline V gene lookup returns CDR1 SNHLY and CDR2 FYNNEI. CDR3 sequence reads: CEPREPETQYF. The CDR3 nucleotides read TGTGAGCCCCGGGAACCTGAGACCCAGTACTTC.

The chain employs TRBV20-1 and TRBJ1-1, with D maybe TRBD1 (6 bases). This CDR3 is built from 13 residues. Trimming stripped 5 bases from V and 5 bases from J, with 15 bases between. CDR1 DFQATT and CDR2 SNEGSKA come from the germline V gene (reference sequence). The CDR3 is CSAQTGAGTEAFF. The CDR3 nucleotides read TGCAGTGCTCAGACGGGGGCCGGGACTGAAGCTTTCTTT.